Sequencing of this T cell receptor (beta chain) was carried out in a study of cytomegalovirus exposure and HLA in healthy donors. Study results and caveats: Indistinguishability led to the exclusion of some V segments, TRBV6-2 and TRBV6-3 included.

Of note for this clone: Its specificity is not known.

Vbeta (60) and Jbeta (13) primers were used in the PCR. The data were produced by immunoSEQ multiplex PCR, yet TCRdb's version contains in-frame clones alone and is incomplete. This sample has roughly 110,000 clones; 71% occur once, and the top ten carry roughly 3%. The CDR3 has 18 amino acids. The sample was PBMCs. V and J are TRBV12-2 and TRBJ2-1; whether TRBD2, the table's D call, matches the DNA was not checked. TRBV12-2 is reported as a pseudogene. This clonotype was sampled from a female donor in good health and CMV-seronegative. The CDR3 loop is CASRSRLAGGLGYNEQFF. The CDR3 nucleotides are TGTGCAAGTCGCTCCCGACTAGCGGGAGGGTTGGGTTACAATGAGCAGTTCTTC.